This paragraph reports one TCR beta chain. This specimen comes from a study of cytomegalovirus exposure and HLA in healthy donors. Both 60 Vbeta primers and 13 Jbeta primers went into the PCR. Profiled with immunoSEQ multiplex PCR; TCRdb holds only in-frame clones, not every one. This sample carries around 130,000 clones, roughly 68% of them seen once, and the ten largest clones take approximately 6.4%. The sequenced sample consisted of PBMCs. The clonotype originates from a woman aged 50 to 60 in good health and CMV-seropositive.

The CDR3: CASVYTGGYTEAFF. The CDR3 coding sequence is TGTGCCAGCGTGTATACAGGGGGGTACACTGAAGCTTTCTTT. The V call is TRBV2, the J call TRBJ1-1, with 8 positions matching TRBD1. J was trimmed by 3 bases and V by 8 bases; bases with no gene match: 8. In germline, CDR1 is SNHLY, CDR2 FYNNEI. CDR3 length: 14 residues.